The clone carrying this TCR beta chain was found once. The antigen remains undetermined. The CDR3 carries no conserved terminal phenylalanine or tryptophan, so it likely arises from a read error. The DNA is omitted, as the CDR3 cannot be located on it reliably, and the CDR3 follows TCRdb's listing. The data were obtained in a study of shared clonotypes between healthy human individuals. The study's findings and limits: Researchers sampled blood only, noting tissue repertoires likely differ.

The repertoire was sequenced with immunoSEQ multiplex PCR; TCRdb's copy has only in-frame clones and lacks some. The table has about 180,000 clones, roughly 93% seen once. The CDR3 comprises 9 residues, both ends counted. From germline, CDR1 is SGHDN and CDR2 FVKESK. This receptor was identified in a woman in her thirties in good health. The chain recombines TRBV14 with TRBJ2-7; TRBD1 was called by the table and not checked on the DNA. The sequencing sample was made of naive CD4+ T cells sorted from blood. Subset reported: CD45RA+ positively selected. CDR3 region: CASSAKQML.